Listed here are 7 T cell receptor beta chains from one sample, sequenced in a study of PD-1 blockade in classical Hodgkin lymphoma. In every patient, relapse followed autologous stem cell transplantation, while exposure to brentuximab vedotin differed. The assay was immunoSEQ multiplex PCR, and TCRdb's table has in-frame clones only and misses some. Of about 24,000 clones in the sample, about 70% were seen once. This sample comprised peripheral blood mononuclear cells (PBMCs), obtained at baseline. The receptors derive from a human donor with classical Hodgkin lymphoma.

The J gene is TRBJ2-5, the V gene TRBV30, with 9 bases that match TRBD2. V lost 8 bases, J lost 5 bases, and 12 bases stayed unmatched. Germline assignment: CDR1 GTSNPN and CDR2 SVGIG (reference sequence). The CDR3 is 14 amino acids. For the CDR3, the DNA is TGTGCCGGAAAGCTGCGGGGGGGCCAGGAGACCCAGTACTTC. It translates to CAGKLRGGQETQYF.

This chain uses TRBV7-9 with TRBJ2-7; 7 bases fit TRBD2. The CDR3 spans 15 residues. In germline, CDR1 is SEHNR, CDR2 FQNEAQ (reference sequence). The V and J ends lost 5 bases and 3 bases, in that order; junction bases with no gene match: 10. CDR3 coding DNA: TGTGCCAGCAGCGAGGTTTTGCGGGGGAACTACGAGCAGTACTTC. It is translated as CASSEVLRGNYEQYF. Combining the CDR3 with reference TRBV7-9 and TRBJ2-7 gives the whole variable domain DTGVSQNPRHKITKRGQNVTFRCDPISEHNRLYWYRQTLGQGPEFLTYFQNEAQLEKSRLLSDRFSAERPKGSFSTLEIQRTEQGDSAMYLCASSEVLRGNYEQYFGPGTRLTVT.

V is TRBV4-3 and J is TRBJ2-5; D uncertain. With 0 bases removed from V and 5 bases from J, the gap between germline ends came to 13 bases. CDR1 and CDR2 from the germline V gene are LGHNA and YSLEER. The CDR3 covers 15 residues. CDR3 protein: CASSQDKGYGETQYF. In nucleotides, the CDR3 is TGCGCCAGCAGCCAAGATAAGGGTTACGGGGAGACCCAGTACTTC.

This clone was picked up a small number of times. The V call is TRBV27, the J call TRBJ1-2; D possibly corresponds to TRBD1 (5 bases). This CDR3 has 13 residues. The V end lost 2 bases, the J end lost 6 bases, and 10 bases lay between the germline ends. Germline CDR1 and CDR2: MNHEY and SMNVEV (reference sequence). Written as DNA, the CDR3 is TGTGCCAGCAGTTTAATCGGGGGAAATGGCTACACCTTC. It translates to CASSLIGGNGYTF.

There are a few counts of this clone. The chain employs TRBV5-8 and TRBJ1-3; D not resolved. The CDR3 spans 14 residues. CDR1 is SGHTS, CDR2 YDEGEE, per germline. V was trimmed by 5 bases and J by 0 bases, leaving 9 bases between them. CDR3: CASRGQDSGNTIYF. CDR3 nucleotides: TGTGCCAGCAGAGGTCAAGACTCTGGAAACACCATATATTTT.

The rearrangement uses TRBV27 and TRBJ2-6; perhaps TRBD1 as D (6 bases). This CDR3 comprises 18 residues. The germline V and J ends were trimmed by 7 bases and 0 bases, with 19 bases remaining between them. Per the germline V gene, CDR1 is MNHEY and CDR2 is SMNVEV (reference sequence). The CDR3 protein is CASTITGHPGSGANVLTF. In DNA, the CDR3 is TGTGCCAGCACCATAACGGGACACCCCGGCTCTGGGGCCAACGTCCTGACTTTC.

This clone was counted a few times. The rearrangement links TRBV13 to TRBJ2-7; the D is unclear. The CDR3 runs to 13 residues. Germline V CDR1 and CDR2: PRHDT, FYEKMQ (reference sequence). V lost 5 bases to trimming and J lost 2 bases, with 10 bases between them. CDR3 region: CASSAGRTYEQYF. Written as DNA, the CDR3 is TGTGCCAGCAGCGCCGGGCGTACCTACGAGCAGTACTTC.